The clone carrying this T cell receptor (beta chain) was detected only once. Its antigen remains unidentified. The CDR3 extends over 13 amino acids. In germline, CDR1 is MNHNY, CDR2 SVGAGI (reference sequence). TCR beta CDR3 sequences were amplified from RNA transcripts. First-round RT-PCR of the TCR CDR3 relied on the HTBI primer set. TCRdb ran MiXCR on the multiplex PCR reads and lists one entry per CDR3 protein. The sample has 500,000 to 600,000 distinct CDR3 sequences, around 45% seen once. These data belong to a study of T cells in Graves' hyperthyroidism and ophthalmopathy. Study findings and constraints: With a median lead of around 5.9 months before onset, the model predicted ophthalmopathy. Blood also held most thyroid clonotypes expanded beyond 0.001. Stable hyperthyroidism was separated from ophthalmopathy by a model based on 13 V-J features.

V usage is TRBV6-6 and J usage is TRBJ2-5; 8 positions agree with TRBD1. The DNA end is more similar to TRBJ2-1, so the J call may be wrong. Sequences were obtained from peripheral blood or thyroid tissue (not recorded which). This TCR came from a woman aged 18-35 years with Graves' hyperthyroidism. The DNA for the CDR3 is TGTGCCAGCAGTTCGGACAGGGCGAATGAGCAGTTCTTC. Protein product: CASSSDRANEQFF.